This TCR beta chain is from a study of cytomegalovirus exposure and HLA in healthy donors. V was clipped by 5 bases and J by 3 bases, with 10 bases between them. Germline values: CDR1 SGHTA, CDR2 FQGNSA. The CDR3 covers 14 residues. The PCR made use of 60 Vbeta and 13 Jbeta primers. Sequencing used immunoSEQ multiplex PCR; TCRdb keeps in-frame clones, though not all of them. This repertoire shows about 85,000 clones, over 70% found once; its top ten account for about 30%. Study-wide findings and caveats: Excluded: some indistinguishable V segments such as TRBV6-2 and TRBV6-3. In most subjects, TCR beta sequences reportedly gave accurate predictions of HLA-A and HLA-B alleles. In a later analysis, most CMV-associated TCR beta chains appeared HLA-restricted.

Concerning this clone itself: Its cognate antigen is unknown.

The material sequenced was PBMCs. The chain has TRBV7-2 and TRBJ2-2; maybe TRBD1 (5 bases). This sequence originates from a man aged 45-65 years in good health and CMV-seropositive. The CDR3 loop reads CASSHDSYTGELFF. The CDR3 DNA follows: TGTGCCAGCAGCCATGACAGCTACACCGGGGAGCTGTTTTTT. The full variable domain, with the rest looked up from reference TRBV7-2 and TRBJ2-2, is GAGVSQSPSNKVTEKGKDVELRCDPISGHTALYWYRQSLGQGLEFLIYFQGNSAPDKSGLPSDRFSAERTGGSVSTLTIQRTQQEDSAVYLCASSHDSYTGELFFGEGSRLTVL.